The 20 T cell receptor beta chains given below trace back to one sample, sequenced in a study of cytomegalovirus exposure and HLA in healthy donors. 13 Jbeta primers and 60 Vbeta primers were used for the PCR. Data came from immunoSEQ multiplex PCR; TCRdb stores just in-frame clones and leaves some out. Among around 220,000 clones listed, 60% to 85% were seen once. Sequenced input: PBMCs. The source of these receptors is a man aged 35 to 55 in good health and CMV-seronegative.

The chain is built from TRBV4-2 and TRBJ1-3; TRBD1 might be the D (5 bases). CDR3 size: 15 residues. Germline CDR1 is LGHNA and CDR2 is YNFKEQ. The germline V and J ends were trimmed by 0 bases and 0 bases, with 6 bases remaining between them. The CDR3, as DNA: TGTGCCAGCAGCCAAGATGGACACTCTGGAAACACCATATATTTT. The encoded protein is CASSQDGHSGNTIYF.

The CDR3 here is CASSLEAGGLGTEAFF. In DNA, the CDR3 is TGCGCCAGCAGCTTGGAGGCAGGGGGCTTGGGCACTGAAGCTTTCTTT. The V call is TRBV5-1, the J call TRBJ1-1, with 8 bases fitting TRBD1. Germline loops: CDR1 SGHRS, CDR2 YFSETQ. This CDR3 is 16 amino acids long. Trimming cost V 0 bases and J 4 bases; bases outside gene matches: 8.

The V gene is TRBV9, the J gene TRBJ2-1; 13 nucleotides match TRBD2. The junction had 7 bases not matched to a gene; V was cut back by 4 bases and J by 6 bases. From germline, CDR1 is SGDLS and CDR2 YYNGEE. The CDR3 is made up of 16 amino acids. CDR3 in DNA: TGTGCCAGCAGCCCACGCGGACTAGCGGGGGCCAATGAGCAGTTCTTC. Translated: CASSPRGLAGANEQFF.

The chain recombines TRBV2 with TRBJ2-7, with TRBD2 matching 7 bases. J lost 4 bases, V lost 3 bases, and 9 bases had no gene match. The CDR3 extends over 15 amino acids. CDR1 is SNHLY and CDR2 is FYNNEI in the germline V gene. CDR3 in DNA: TGTGCCAGCAGTGAGCGGGGAGGGACCGCGTACGAGCAGTACTTC. Amino acid sequence: CASSERGGTAYEQYF.

The V and J genes are TRBV10-3 and TRBJ2-1, with TRBD1 identical over 10 bases. This CDR3 contains 14 residues. Germline V lookup: CDR1 ENHRY, CDR2 SYGVKD. V gave up 6 bases and J gave up 4 bases; unmatched junction bases: 3. Here the CDR3 reads CAIRPGQGYNEQFF. The CDR3 DNA is TGTGCCATCAGACCGGGACAGGGGTACAATGAGCAGTTCTTC.

This clone occurred once. The genes are TRBV29-1 and TRBJ1-2; TRBD1 is a possible D gene (5 bases). CDR1 SQVTM and CDR2 ANQGSEA come from the germline V gene. This CDR3 spans 12 amino acids. Trimming cost V 7 bases and J 8 bases, with 17 bases left between them. CDR3 DNA: TGCAGCGGCGGGCAGGCCGGGGGGGGCTACACCTTC. Translation: CSGGQAGGGYTF.

The chain couples TRBV7-9 to TRBJ2-1, with D tentatively TRBD2 (5 bases). The CDR3 sequence is 13 residues long. In germline, CDR1 is SEHNR, CDR2 FQNEAQ (reference sequence). Deletions cut 4 bases from V and 9 bases from J, with 13 bases between. CDR3 nucleotides: TGTGCCAGCAGCTCCCTCGGGGTCGTTGAGCAGTTCTTC. Amino acid sequence: CASSSLGVVEQFF.

This clone has only one observation. V usage is TRBV28 and J usage is TRBJ1-5, with D tentatively TRBD1 (6 bases). The V end was cut by 5 bases, the J end by 7 bases, with 15 bases between. The CDR3 extends over 14 amino acids. Germline assignment: CDR1 MDHEN and CDR2 SYDVKM. The CDR3 protein is CASSRPQGVQPQHF. The CDR3 coding sequence is TGTGCCAGCAGTCGACCACAGGGCGTCCAGCCCCAGCATTTT.

This sequence joins TRBV4-3 and TRBJ1-5, with D tentatively TRBD1 (5 bases). Germline V gene sequence: CDR1 LGHNA, CDR2 YSLEER. The CDR3 length is 13 residues. The V gene lost 6 bases and the J gene lost 4 bases, with 10 bases spanning the gap. The CDR3 region has the DNA TGCGCCAGCAGTCAGACAGAGAATCAGCCCCAGCATTTT. Translation: CASSQTENQPQHF.

The chain employs TRBV7-6 and TRBJ1-1; possible D gene TRBD1, 5 bases. The germline CDR1 and CDR2 sequences are SGHVS and FNYEAQ. V shed 6 bases and J shed 7 bases, with 12 bases lying between them. The CDR3 loop spans 12 amino acids. CDR3 loop: CASRGEYSEAFF. The CDR3 nucleotides are TGTGCCAGCAGAGGGGAATATAGTGAAGCTTTCTTT.

The table lists this clone with a few counts. The CDR3 nucleotides are TGCGCCAGCAGCTTGGGGGACAGGGATTCTCAGCCCCAGCATTTT. It translates to CASSLGDRDSQPQHF. This chain uses TRBV5-1 with TRBJ1-5, with TRBD1 matching over 9 bases. The germline V gene encodes CDR1 SGHRS and CDR2 YFSETQ. The CDR3 spans 15 residues. Unmatched junction bases numbered 4, after V lost 0 bases and J lost 6 bases.

The chain couples TRBV5-1 to TRBJ2-5, with a possible D match to TRBD2 (6 bases). V shed 3 bases and J shed 1 base, with 13 bases lying between them. Germline CDR1 SGHRS, CDR2 YFSETQ. CDR3 length: 15 amino acids. DNA of the CDR3: TGCGCCAGCAGCTCGTCGGGACTGCCCCAAGAGACCCAGTACTTC. Encoded protein: CASSSSGLPQETQYF. The complete variable domain, with remaining parts taken from reference TRBV5-1 and TRBJ2-5, reads KAGVTQTPRYLIKTRGQQVTLSCSPISGHRSVSWYQQTPGQGLQFLFEYFSETQRNKGNFPGRFSGRQFSNSRSEMNVSTLELGDSALYLCASSSSGLPQETQYFGPGTRLLVL.

In its sample, this clone was seen a few times. J is TRBJ1-2 and V is TRBV7-2; possibly TRBD1 for D (5 bases). V gave up 2 bases and J gave up 1 base, with 11 bases separating them. Germline CDR1 and CDR2: SGHTA and FQGNSA. The CDR3 is made up of 15 amino acids. This chain's CDR3 is CASSLMGQNNYGYTF. The CDR3 region has the DNA TGTGCCAGCAGCTTAATGGGGCAGAATAACTATGGCTACACCTTC.

The chain has TRBV6-1 and TRBJ2-3; a weak D match, TRBD2 (5 bases). Germline CDR1 reads MNHNS; CDR2 reads SASEGT. This CDR3 region has 14 residues. The ends were cut back, 7 bases at V and 0 bases at J, with 11 bases in the middle. The CDR3 loop is CASIPGGSTDTQYF. In DNA form, the CDR3 reads TGTGCCAGCATACCTGGCGGGAGCACAGATACGCAGTATTTT.

The V call is TRBV27, the J call TRBJ2-7; TRBD2 matches 10 bases. The ends lost 6 bases at V and 0 bases at J; junction bases unmatched: 5. This CDR3 is 15 amino acids long. Germline V gives CDR1 MNHEY, CDR2 SMNVEV (reference sequence). CDR3 sequence (DNA): TGTGCCAGCAGGGACCCTAGCGGGAGCTCCTACGAGCAGTACTTC. It codes for CASRDPSGSSYEQYF.

V usage is TRBV6-5 and J usage is TRBJ1-5, with 8 bases aligning to TRBD1. Looked up from germline, CDR1 is MNHEY and CDR2 is SVGAGI. The CDR3 runs 15 residues. V was clipped by 6 bases and J by 1 base; unmatched bases: 5. This CDR3 reads CASRKYRGSNQPQHF. The CDR3 DNA reads as TGTGCCAGCAGAAAATACAGGGGGAGCAATCAGCCCCAGCATTTT.

This rearrangement joins TRBV9 to TRBJ2-1, with 9 bases that match TRBD2. Germline trimming cut 0 bases from V and 0 bases from J; bases unmatched to any gene: 4. CDR3 size: 17 residues. Per the germline V gene, CDR1 is SGDLS and CDR2 is YYNGEE. In DNA form, the CDR3 reads TGTGCCAGCAGCGTAGGGGGTAGCGGGAGCTCCTACAATGAGCAGTTCTTC. Its protein is CASSVGGSGSSYNEQFF.

J is TRBJ2-7 and V is TRBV6-1; a weak D match, TRBD1 (6 bases). Germline CDR1 is MNHNS and CDR2 is SASEGT. The CDR3 covers 14 residues. Trimming took 5 bases from V and 1 from J, leaving 12 bases between them. CDR3 region: CASSSGDKSYEQYF. The CDR3 coding sequence is TGTGCCAGCAGTTCCGGGGACAAGTCCTACGAGCAGTACTTC.

The V call is TRBV2, the J call TRBJ1-5; TRBD1 is a possible D gene (6 bases). The CDR3 runs to 14 residues. The V and J ends lost 2 bases and 4 bases respectively, with 9 bases between them. Germline CDR1 is SNHLY and CDR2 is FYNNEI. CDR3 nucleotide sequence: TGTGCCAGCAGTGAACGGCAGGGGAATCAGCCCCAGCATTTT. Translation gives CASSERQGNQPQHF.

CDR3 amino acids: CASSFQGPYEQYF. The CDR3 DNA sequence: TGTGCCAGTAGTTTCCAGGGGCCCTACGAGCAGTACTTC. The chain links TRBV19 to TRBJ2-7; D possibly corresponds to TRBD1 (6 bases). The length of the CDR3 is 13 residues. The V and J ends lost 5 bases and 2 bases respectively, with 10 bases between them. The germline CDR1 and CDR2 sequences are LNHDA and SQIVND (reference sequence).